The subject of this entry is one T cell receptor (beta chain). The sample belongs to a study of blood T cell repertoires in COVID-19. Study in general: There were acute and convalescent COVID-19 samples, and they came from the United States, Italy and Spain.

Per the original data handling: Using reference gene primer amplification, nucleated cell counts were estimated. Sequencing was performed with immunoSEQ multiplex PCR; in TCRdb, only in-frame clones are kept and a portion is missing. V and J calls and clone size follow that table, whereas D and trimming were derived from the DNA. The table records nearly 50,000 clones, 85% of them present only once. The CDR3 has 11 residues. Germline CDR1 is SQVTM and CDR2 is ANQGSEA. Germline trimming cut 7 bases from V and 7 bases from J; bases unmatched to any gene: 3. Sequencing was performed on peripheral blood. V gene TRBV29-1 combines with J gene TRBJ2-2; TRBD2 matches at 7 bases. The TCR originated in a woman aged 60-70 years with acute or convalescent COVID-19. This CDR3 is CSGRTSGELFF. DNA for the CDR3: TGCAGCGGCCGGACTAGCGGGGAGCTGTTTTTT.